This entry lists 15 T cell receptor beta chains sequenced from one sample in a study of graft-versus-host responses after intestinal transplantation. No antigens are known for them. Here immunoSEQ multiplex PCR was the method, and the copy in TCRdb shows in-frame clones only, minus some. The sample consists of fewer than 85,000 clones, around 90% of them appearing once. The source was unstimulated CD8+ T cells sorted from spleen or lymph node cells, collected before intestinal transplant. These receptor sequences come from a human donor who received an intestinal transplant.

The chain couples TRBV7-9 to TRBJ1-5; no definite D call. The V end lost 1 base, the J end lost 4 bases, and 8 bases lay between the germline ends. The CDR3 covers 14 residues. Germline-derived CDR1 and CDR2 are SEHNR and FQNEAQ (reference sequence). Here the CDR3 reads CASSLVGPNQPQHF. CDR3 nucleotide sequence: TGTGCCAGCAGCTTAGTTGGGCCAAATCAGCCCCAGCATTTT. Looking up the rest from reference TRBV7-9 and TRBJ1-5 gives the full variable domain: DTGVSQNPRHKITKRGQNVTFRCDPISEHNRLYWYRQTLGQGPEFLTYFQNEAQLEKSRLLSDRFSAERPKGSFSTLEIQRTEQGDSAMYLCASSLVGPNQPQHFGDGTRLSIL.

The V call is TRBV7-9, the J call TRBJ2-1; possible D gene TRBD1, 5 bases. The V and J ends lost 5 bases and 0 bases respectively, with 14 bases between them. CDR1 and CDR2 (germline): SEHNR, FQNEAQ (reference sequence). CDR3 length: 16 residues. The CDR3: CASSHRQGGSYNEQFF. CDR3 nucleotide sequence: TGTGCCAGCAGCCACCGCCAGGGTGGCTCCTACAATGAGCAGTTCTTC.

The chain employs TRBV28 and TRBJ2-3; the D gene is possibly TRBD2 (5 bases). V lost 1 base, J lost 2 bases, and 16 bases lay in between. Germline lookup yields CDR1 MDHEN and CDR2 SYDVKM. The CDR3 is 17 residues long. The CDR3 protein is CASSLLPGSDYTDTQYF. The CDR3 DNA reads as TGTGCCAGCAGTTTATTGCCGGGCAGCGACTACACAGATACGCAGTATTTT.

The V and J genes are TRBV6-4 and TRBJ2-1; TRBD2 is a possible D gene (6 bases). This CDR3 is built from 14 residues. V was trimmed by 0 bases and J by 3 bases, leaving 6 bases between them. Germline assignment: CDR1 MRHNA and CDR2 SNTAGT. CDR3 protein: CASSDSGGYNEQFF. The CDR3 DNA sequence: TGTGCCAGCAGTGACTCGGGGGGCTACAATGAGCAGTTCTTC.

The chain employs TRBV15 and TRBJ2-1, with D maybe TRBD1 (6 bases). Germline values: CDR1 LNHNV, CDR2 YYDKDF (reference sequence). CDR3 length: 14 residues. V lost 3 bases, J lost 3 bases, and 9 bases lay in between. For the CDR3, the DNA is TGTGCCACCAGCAGGCGGACAGTCTACAATGAGCAGTTCTTC. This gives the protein CATSRRTVYNEQFF.

The CDR3 here is CASSATGDNSPLHF. The CDR3 coding sequence is TGTGCCAGCAGTGCTACAGGGGATAATTCACCCCTCCACTTT. J is TRBJ1-6 and V is TRBV6-5, with TRBD1 matching 7 bases. Germline CDR1 MNHEY, CDR2 SVGAGI. The V segment lost 5 bases and the J segment 5 bases; nucleotides outside the gene matches: 3. The CDR3 sequence is 14 residues long.

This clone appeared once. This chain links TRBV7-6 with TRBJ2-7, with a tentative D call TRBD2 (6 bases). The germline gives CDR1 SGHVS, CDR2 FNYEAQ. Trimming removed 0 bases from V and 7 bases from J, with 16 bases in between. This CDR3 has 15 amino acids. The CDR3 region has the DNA TGTGCCAGCAGCTTAGCGGCGGACTATGGGAGGGAGCAGTACTTC. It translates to CASSLAADYGREQYF. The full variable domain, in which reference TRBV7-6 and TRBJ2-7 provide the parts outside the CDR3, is GAGVSQSPRYKVTKRGQDVALRCDPISGHVSLYWYRQALGQGPEFLTYFNYEAQQDKSGLPNDRFSAERPEGSISTLTIQRTEQRDSAMYRCASSLAADYGREQYFGPGTRLTVT.

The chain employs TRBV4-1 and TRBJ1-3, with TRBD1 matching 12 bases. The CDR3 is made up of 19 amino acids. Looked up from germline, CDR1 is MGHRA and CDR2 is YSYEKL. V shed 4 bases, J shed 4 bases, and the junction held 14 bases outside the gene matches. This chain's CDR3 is CASSRRDRGRIESGNTIYF. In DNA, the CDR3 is TGCGCCAGCAGCCGCCGGGACAGGGGGCGCATCGAATCCGGAAACACCATATATTTT.

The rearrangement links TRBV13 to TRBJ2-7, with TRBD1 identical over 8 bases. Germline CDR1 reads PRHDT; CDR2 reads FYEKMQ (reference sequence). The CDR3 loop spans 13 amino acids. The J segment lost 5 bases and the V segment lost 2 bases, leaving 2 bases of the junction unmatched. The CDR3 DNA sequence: TGTGCCAGCAGCTTATCAGGGGGCGACGAGCAGTACTTC. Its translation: CASSLSGGDEQYF.

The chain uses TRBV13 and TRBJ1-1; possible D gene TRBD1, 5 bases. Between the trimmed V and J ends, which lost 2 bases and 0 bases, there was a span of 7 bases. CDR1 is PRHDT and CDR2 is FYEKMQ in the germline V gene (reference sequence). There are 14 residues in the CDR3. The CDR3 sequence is CASSLKGLNTEAFF. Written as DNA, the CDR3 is TGTGCCAGCAGCTTAAAGGGGCTGAACACTGAAGCTTTCTTT.

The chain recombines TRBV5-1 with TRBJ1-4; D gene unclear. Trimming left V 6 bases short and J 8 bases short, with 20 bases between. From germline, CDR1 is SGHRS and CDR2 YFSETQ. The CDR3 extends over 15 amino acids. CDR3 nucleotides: TGCGCCAGCATGGAAGAAGGCAGGAGGTACGAAAAACTGTTTTTT. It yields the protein CASMEEGRRYEKLFF.

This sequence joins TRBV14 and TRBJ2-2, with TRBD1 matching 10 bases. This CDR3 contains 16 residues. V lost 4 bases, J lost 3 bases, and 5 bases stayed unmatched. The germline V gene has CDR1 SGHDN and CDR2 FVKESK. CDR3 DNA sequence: TGTGCCAGCAGCCCCCTGGACAGGGGGGACACCGGGGAGCTGTTTTTT. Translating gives CASSPLDRGDTGELFF.

The CDR3 DNA reads as TGTGCCAGCAGCGGTCCCGGGACAGGGGTCTACGAGCAGTACTTC. Protein: CASSGPGTGVYEQYF. V and J are TRBV5-6 and TRBJ2-5; 10 nucleotides match TRBD1. Gene TRBJ2-7 matches the end of the DNA better, so the J call may be wrong. Germline assignment: CDR1 SGHDT and CDR2 YYEEEE. The CDR3 covers 15 residues.

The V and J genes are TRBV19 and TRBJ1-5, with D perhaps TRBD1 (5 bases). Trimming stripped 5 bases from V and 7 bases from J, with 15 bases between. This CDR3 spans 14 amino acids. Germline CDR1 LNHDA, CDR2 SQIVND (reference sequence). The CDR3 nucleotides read TGTGCCAGTAGTTGTCGCCGGGGGGTACAGCCCCAGCATTTT. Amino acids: CASSCRRGVQPQHF.

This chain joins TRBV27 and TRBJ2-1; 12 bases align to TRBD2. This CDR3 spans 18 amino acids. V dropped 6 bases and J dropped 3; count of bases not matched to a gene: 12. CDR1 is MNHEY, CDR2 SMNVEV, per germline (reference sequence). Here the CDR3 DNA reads TGTGCCAGCAGCTTCTCTGGGCTAGCGGGAGGGGACTACAATGAGCAGTTCTTC. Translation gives CASSFSGLAGGDYNEQFF.